The 20 T cell receptor beta chains below all came from one sample that was sequenced in a study of tumor and adjacent non-tumor tissue in lung cancer. This sample's RNA came from whole unsorted tissue. TCRbeta libraries were built with three rounds of nested PCR, modified from ARM-PCR. TCRdb used MiXCR to reprocess the multiplex PCR reads, holding one entry per CDR3 protein. The data show under 150,000 distinct CDR3 sequences, approximately 66% seen once. What was sequenced was lung tumor tissue. Source of these receptors: a man in his 60s with small cell lung cancer.

With regard to this clonotype: At one boundary the junction diverges from the germline segment, which might be a read error. The rearrangement joins TRBV11-2 to TRBJ1-2, with D uncertain. Germline CDR1 is SGHAT and CDR2 is FQNNGV. The CDR3 is 13 amino acids. The CDR3 DNA reads TGTGCCAGTAGCTTATGGGATTTCCATGGCTACACCTTC. Translation gives CASSLWDFHGYTF. Filled out from reference TRBV11-2 and TRBJ1-2, the complete variable domain reads EAGVAQSPRYKIIEKRQSVAFWCNPISGHATLYWYQQILGQGPKLLIQFQNNGVVDDSQLPKDRFSAERLKGVDSTLKIQPAKLEDSAVYLCASSLWDFHGYTFGSGTRLTVV.

The chain has TRBV12-3 or TRBV12-4 and TRBJ1-3; D is unresolved. This CDR3 region has 15 residues. V was clipped by 7 bases and J by 4 bases, with 17 bases between them. The CDR3, as DNA: TGTGCCAGCACCTTTGGAGTGGTGAGCGGAAACACCATATATTTT. This encodes CASTFGVVSGNTIYF.

This chain joins TRBV11-2 and TRBJ1-2; D is possibly TRBD1 (5 bases). The CDR3 contains 15 residues. CDR1 is SGHAT and CDR2 is FQNNGV in the germline V gene. Trimming stripped 3 bases from V and 7 bases from J, with 18 bases between. CDR3 loop: CASSFGGGVVPGYTF. In DNA, the CDR3 is TGTGCCAGCAGCTTTGGGGGTGGGGTAGTTCCTGGCTACACCTTC.

This clonotype was seen ten or more times. The gene calls are TRBV20-1 and TRBJ2-7; no reliable D call. Germline loops: CDR1 DFQATT, CDR2 SNEGSKA (reference sequence). Trimming stripped 5 bases from V and 5 bases from J, with 16 bases between. CDR3 length equals 13 residues. CDR3 loop: CSAPRQDAHEQYF. The DNA of the CDR3 is TGCAGTGCTCCGAGACAAGACGCCCACGAGCAGTACTTC.

The genes are TRBV7-3 and TRBJ1-6, with 9 bases lining up with TRBD1. Looked up from germline, CDR1 is SGHTA and CDR2 is FQGTGA. V lost 1 base to trimming and J lost 10 bases; unmatched junction nucleotides: 2. The CDR3 has 14 residues. CDR3 bases: TGTGCCAGCAGCTTAAACAGGGGGCAGTCACCCCTCCACTTT. The encoded protein is CASSLNRGQSPLHF.

The rearrangement uses TRBV29-1 and TRBJ1-1; D unresolved. The CDR3 extends over 12 amino acids. CDR1 is SQVTM and CDR2 is ANQGSEA in the germline V gene. Trimming removed 2 bases at V and 3 bases at J, with 7 bases between. CDR3 residues: CSVEPRHTEAFF. The CDR3 bases are TGCAGCGTTGAACCCAGGCACACTGAAGCTTTCTTT.

This clonotype appeared many times. V usage is TRBV6-5 and J usage is TRBJ2-1, with D maybe TRBD2 (5 bases). V lost 5 bases to trimming and J lost 4 bases, with 9 bases between them. Per germline, CDR1 MNHEY and CDR2 SVGAGI. This CDR3 has 13 amino acids. The CDR3 bases are TGTGCCAGCAGTCCGGACTTTTACAATGAGCAGTTCTTC. Its protein product is CASSPDFYNEQFF.

In the case of this clonotype: One end of the junction varies from germline; a read error may be responsible. The chain employs TRBV4-2 and TRBJ1-4; D might be TRBD1 (6 bases). The CDR3 contains 15 residues. CDR1 is LGHNA and CDR2 is YNFKEQ in the germline V gene. The CDR3 DNA reads TGTGCCAGCAGCCCCCGGACAGCGGCTAATGAAAAATTGGTTTTT. It translates to CASSPRTAANEKLVF.

To note about this clonotype: As the CDR3 is not closed by the conserved phenylalanine or tryptophan, this likely results from a read error. The chain uses TRBV24-1 and TRBJ2-7; possibly TRBD1 for D (6 bases). CDR1 is KGHDR and CDR2 is SFDVKD in the germline V gene. This CDR3 region has 14 residues. Trimming cost V 11 bases and J 5 bases, with 21 bases left between them. CDR3 coding DNA: TGTGCCATCAGGGCGACAGGTCGTGGGGACGAGCAGTACTTA. Its protein product is CAIRATGRGDEQYL.

This clonotype was detected once. The junction does not match germline at one end; this may be a read error. The chain combines TRBV11-1 with TRBJ2-1; 13 nucleotides line up with TRBD2. The germline V gene has CDR1 SGHAT and CDR2 FQDESV (reference sequence). CDR3 length equals 17 residues. The CDR3 coding sequence is TGTGTCAGCAACTCGGTACTAGCGGGAGGGCCCTACAATGAGCAGTTCTTC. Amino acids: CVSNSVLAGGPYNEQFF.

The sample holds a few counts of this clonotype. This may be a read error: a much more frequent sequence differs by one nucleotide. The chain joins TRBV20-1 to TRBJ2-3; D perhaps matches TRBD2 (6 bases). The germline V gene encodes CDR1 DFQATT and CDR2 SNEGSKA (reference sequence). The CDR3 runs 15 residues. The V end lost 5 bases, the J end lost 0 bases, and 15 bases lay between the germline ends. The CDR3 nucleotides are TGCAGTGCTGAAATAGCGGAAGTGAGCACAGATACGCAGTATTTT. Translated, it gives CSAEIAEVSTDTQYF.

A single count supports this clonotype. The rearrangement uses TRBV4-1 and TRBJ2-1; TRBD2 matches 7 bases. The junction had 13 bases not matched to a gene; V was cut back by 1 base and J by 10 bases. The CDR3 runs to 16 residues. The germline gives CDR1 MGHRA, CDR2 YSYEKL. In nucleotides, the CDR3 is TGCGCCAGCAGCCAAGCGGGAGGTATTCTTCTCAAGGAGCAGTTCTTC. Encoded protein: CASSQAGGILLKEQFF.

With respect to this clonotype: One end of the junction does not line up with germline, which may come from a read error. The chain is built from TRBV7-8 and TRBJ2-5; D may correspond to TRBD1 or TRBD2 (5 bases each). In germline, CDR1 is SGHVS, CDR2 FQNEAQ. The length of the CDR3 is 14 residues. The DNA of the CDR3 is TGTGTCAGCAGCTCCGGGACCCACCAAGAGACCCAGTACTTC. This encodes CVSSSGTHQETQYF.

This clonotype has just a few counts. The junction does not match germline at one end; this may be a read error. The rearrangement uses TRBV20-1 and TRBJ2-5; D tentatively reads TRBD1 or TRBD2 (6 bases each). Germline V gene lookup returns CDR1 DFQATT and CDR2 SNEGSKA (reference sequence). The CDR3 has 14 amino acids. The CDR3 reads CSVRSPAQGGTQYF. The CDR3 DNA reads TGCAGTGTTAGATCTCCGGCACAGGGAGGGACCCAGTACTTC.

This clonotype was recorded at least ten times. V usage is TRBV29-1 and J usage is TRBJ2-5, with D unresolved. Germline assignment: CDR1 SQVTM and CDR2 ANQGSEA. Between the trimmed V and J ends, which lost 3 bases and 2 bases, there was a span of 10 bases. The CDR3 runs to 13 residues. CDR3 protein: CSVDFDGQETQYF. CDR3 coding DNA: TGCAGCGTTGATTTCGACGGACAAGAGACCCAGTACTTC.

About this clonotype: This may be a read error, as it is one base from a much larger clone. The chain carries TRBV20-1 and TRBJ2-7; TRBD1 agrees at 10 bases. Germline V gene lookup returns CDR1 DFQATT and CDR2 SNEGSKA (reference sequence). The CDR3 spans 12 residues. The chain's CDR3 is CSARTGGYEHYF. CDR3 DNA sequence: TGCAGTGCTAGGACAGGGGGCTACGAGCACTACTTC.

V is TRBV6-6 and J is TRBJ1-6; D remains ambiguous. The ends were cut back, 2 bases at V and 7 bases at J, with 18 bases in the middle. The CDR3 totals 17 residues. Per the germline V gene, CDR1 is MNHNY and CDR2 is SVGAGI (reference sequence). The CDR3 here is CASSYRQGETRNSPLHF. The CDR3 coding sequence is TGTGCCAGCAGTTACCGCCAAGGAGAGACAAGAAATTCACCCCTCCACTTT.

This sequence joins TRBV7-8 and TRBJ2-7; maybe TRBD2 (5 bases). The V end lost 4 bases, the J end lost 3 bases, and 10 bases lay between the germline ends. Germline-derived CDR1 and CDR2 are SGHVS and FQNEAQ. The CDR3 is 13 residues long. This chain's CDR3 is CASSSLEGYEQYV. The CDR3 bases are TGTGCCAGCAGCTCCCTTGAGGGCTACGAGCAGTACGTC.

Note on this clonotype: One junction end disagrees with the germline gene, perhaps due to a read error. CDR3 DNA sequence: TGCGGCGTCCGTTCCGGGGCTGGAAACACCATATATTTT. It encodes CGVRSGAGNTIYF. The gene calls are TRBV29-1 and TRBJ1-3; D remains ambiguous. Germline V gene data show CDR1 as SQVTM and CDR2 as ANQGSEA. The CDR3 sequence is 13 residues long.

This clonotype appeared many times. The chain is built from TRBV11-2 and TRBJ2-1; 7 bases are shared with TRBD2. The CDR3 consists of 16 residues. Per germline, CDR1 SGHAT and CDR2 FQNNGV. J gave up 0 bases and V 3 bases, and 5 bases lay outside the gene matches. The CDR3 sequence is CASSFTSGISYNEQFF. The CDR3 nucleotides read TGTGCCAGCAGCTTCACAAGCGGGATCTCCTACAATGAGCAGTTCTTC.